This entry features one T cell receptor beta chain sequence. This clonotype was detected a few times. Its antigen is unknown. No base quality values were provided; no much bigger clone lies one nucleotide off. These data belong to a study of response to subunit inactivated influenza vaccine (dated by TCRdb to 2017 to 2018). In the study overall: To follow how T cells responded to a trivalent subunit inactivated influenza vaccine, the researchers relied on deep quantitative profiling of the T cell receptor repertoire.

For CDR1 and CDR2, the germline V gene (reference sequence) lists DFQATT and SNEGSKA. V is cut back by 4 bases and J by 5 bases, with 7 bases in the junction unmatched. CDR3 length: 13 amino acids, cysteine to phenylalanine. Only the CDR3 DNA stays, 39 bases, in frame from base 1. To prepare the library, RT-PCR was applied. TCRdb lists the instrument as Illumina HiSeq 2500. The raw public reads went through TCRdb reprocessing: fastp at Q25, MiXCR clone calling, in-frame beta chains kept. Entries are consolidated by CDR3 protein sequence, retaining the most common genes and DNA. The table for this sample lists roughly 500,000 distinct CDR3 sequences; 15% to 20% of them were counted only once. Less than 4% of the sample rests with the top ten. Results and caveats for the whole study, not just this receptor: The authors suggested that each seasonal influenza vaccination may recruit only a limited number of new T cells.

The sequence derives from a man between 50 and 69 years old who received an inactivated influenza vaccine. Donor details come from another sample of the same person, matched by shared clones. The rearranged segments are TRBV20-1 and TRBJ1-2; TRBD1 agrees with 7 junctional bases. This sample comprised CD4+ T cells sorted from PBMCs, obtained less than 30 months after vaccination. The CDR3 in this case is CSATTGDVYGYTF. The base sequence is TGCAGTGCTACTACAGGGGATGTTTATGGCTACACCTTC.